This T cell receptor (beta chain) was observed in a study of T-cell memory formation after mild COVID-19. For the study at large: Clusters of TCRs were largely donor specific.

TCRdb independently ran MiXCR on the 5' RACE reads; one entry per CDR3 protein. The sample lists about 47,000 distinct CDR3 sequences; roughly 9% were seen once. V lost 4 bases and J lost 2, with 9 bases in between. The CDR3 sequence is 12 residues long. Looked up from germline, CDR1 is DFQATT and CDR2 is SNEGSKA (reference sequence). This TCR was recovered from an adult woman who had mild COVID-19 (a few samples of this study predate the infection). Cell type and time point are not known. Sequenced sample: PBMCs or a T cell subset sorted from them (not recorded which). The V call is TRBV20-1, the J call TRBJ2-7; D is possibly TRBD1 or TRBD2 (5 bases each). The DNA of the CDR3 is TGCAGTGCTAATGGGGGTACCTACGAGCAGTACTTC. Amino acid sequence: CSANGGTYEQYF.